The clone carrying this T cell receptor (beta chain) has a count of ten or more. Time point of the sample: pre-sensitization, week 0. Described treatment: therapeutic diphenylcyclopropenone sensitization with weekly scalp DPC. Ahead of each patch test application, blood was drawn. One entry per CDR3 protein, called by TCRdb with MiXCR from the RACE reads. The sample records approximately 260,000 distinct CDR3 sequences, approximately 8% being singletons. The data were obtained in a study of human T cells and chemical hapten exposure. The sequencing used whole blood, collected in connection with sensitization to the hapten diphenylcyclopropenone (DPC). This TCR came from a man in his late teens or twenties with alopecia areata. Some clones in this sample may be carry-over from other donors' samples.

Written as DNA, the CDR3 is TGTGCCAGCAGCTTAGTTAGGGGATCCACTGAAGCTTTCTTT. Residues: CASSLVRGSTEAFF. V and J are TRBV7-2 and TRBJ1-1; the D gene is possibly TRBD1 (5 bases). CDR1 and CDR2 (germline): SGHTA, FQGNSA. The CDR3 has 14 residues. Trimming shortened V by 1 base and J by 4 bases, and 10 bases separated the two germline ends.